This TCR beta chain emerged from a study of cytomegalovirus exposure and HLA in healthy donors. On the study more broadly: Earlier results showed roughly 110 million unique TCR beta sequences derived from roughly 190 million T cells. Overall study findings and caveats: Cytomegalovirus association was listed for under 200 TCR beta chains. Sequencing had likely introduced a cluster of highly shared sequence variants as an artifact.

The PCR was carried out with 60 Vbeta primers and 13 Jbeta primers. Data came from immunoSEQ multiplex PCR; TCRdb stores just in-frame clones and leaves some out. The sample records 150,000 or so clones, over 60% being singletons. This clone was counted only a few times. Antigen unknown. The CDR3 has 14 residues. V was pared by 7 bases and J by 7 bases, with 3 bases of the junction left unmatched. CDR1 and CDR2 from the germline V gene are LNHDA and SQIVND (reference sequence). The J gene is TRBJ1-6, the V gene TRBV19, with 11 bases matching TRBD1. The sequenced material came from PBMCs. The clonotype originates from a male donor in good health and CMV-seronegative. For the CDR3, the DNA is TGTGCCAGTATTGGGACAGGGGGAAATTCACCCCTCCACTTT. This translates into CASIGTGGNSPLHF.